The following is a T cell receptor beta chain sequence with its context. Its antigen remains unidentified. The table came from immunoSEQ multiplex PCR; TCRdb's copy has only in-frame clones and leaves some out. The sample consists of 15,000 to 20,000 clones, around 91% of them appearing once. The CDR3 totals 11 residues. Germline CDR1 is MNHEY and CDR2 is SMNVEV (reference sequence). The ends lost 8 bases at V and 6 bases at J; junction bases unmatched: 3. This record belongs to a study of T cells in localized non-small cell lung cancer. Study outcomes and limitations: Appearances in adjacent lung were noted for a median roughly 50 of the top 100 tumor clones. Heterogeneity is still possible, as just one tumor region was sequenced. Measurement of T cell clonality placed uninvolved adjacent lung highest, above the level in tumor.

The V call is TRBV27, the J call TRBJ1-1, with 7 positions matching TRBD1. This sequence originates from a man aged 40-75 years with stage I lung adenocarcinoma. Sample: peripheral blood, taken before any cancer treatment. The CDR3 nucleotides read TGTGCCAGCCAGGGACAGTCTGAAGCTTTCTTT. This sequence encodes CASQGQSEAFF.